The T cell receptor beta chain under discussion was sequenced for a study of T cells in Graves' hyperthyroidism and ophthalmopathy. Study details: Peripheral blood collection took place at initial diagnosis, before any treatment.

This CDR3 is built from 12 residues. The germline V gene has CDR1 SGHRS and CDR2 YFSETQ. Between the trimmed V and J ends, which lost 3 bases and 3 bases, there was a span of 7 bases. Uncontrolled infection, other autoimmune disease, pregnancy or lactation led to exclusion. On the basis of clinical symptoms, serum thyroxine and TRAb, thyroid ultrasound and orbital computed tomography, diagnoses were made. TCR beta CDR3 sequences were amplified from RNA transcripts. First-round RT-PCR with HTBI primers amplified the TCR CDR3 region. TCRdb called the multiplex PCR reads again in MiXCR, with one record for every CDR3 protein. The profile shows 390,000 or so distinct CDR3 sequences, roughly 15% of them singletons. This clonotype was seen at least ten times. Its specificity is not known. Study-wide findings and caveats: Blood also contained most expanded thyroid clonotypes above 0.001.

The TCR originated in a man aged 18 to 29 with Graves' ophthalmopathy. This chain uses TRBV5-1 with TRBJ2-7; D unclear. The sequenced material came from blood. CDR3 nucleotide sequence: TGCGCCAGCAGCTCCGACGGCTACGAGCAGTACTTC. This gives the protein CASSSDGYEQYF.